Following are 24 T cell receptor beta chains from one sample sequenced in a study of blood T cell repertoires in COVID-19. Repertoires were generated with immunoSEQ multiplex PCR, while TCRdb's copy carries only in-frame clones and drops some. The table includes nearly 50,000 clones, around 88% detected once. The sample was peripheral blood. The source of these receptors is an older woman with acute or convalescent COVID-19.

This CDR3 reads CASRQGAATTQYF. The CDR3 region has the DNA TGTGCCAGCAGACAGGGAGCGGCGACGACCCAGTACTTC. The genes are TRBV6-5 and TRBJ2-5; D is possibly TRBD1 (6 bases). CDR3 length: 13 residues. Germline V gives CDR1 MNHEY, CDR2 SVGAGI. Trimming stripped 6 bases from V and 7 bases from J, with 15 bases between.

The chain is built from TRBV28 and TRBJ2-7, with 8 nucleotides matching TRBD1. In germline, CDR1 is MDHEN, CDR2 SYDVKM. V was pared by 6 bases and J by 5 bases, with 15 bases of the junction left unmatched. This CDR3 region has 16 residues. The CDR3 protein is CASSLPGGQGIDEQYF. CDR3 coding DNA: TGTGCCAGCAGCCTCCCCGGCGGACAGGGTATTGACGAGCAGTACTTC.

The CDR3 protein is CASSQSDSSSGANVLTF. Written as DNA, the CDR3 is TGCGCCAGCAGCCAATCAGACAGCAGCTCTGGGGCCAACGTCCTGACTTTC. The rearrangement joins TRBV4-1 to TRBJ2-6; maybe TRBD1 (5 bases). The CDR3 has 17 residues. Trimming removed 2 bases from V and 0 bases from J, with 11 bases in between. Germline values: CDR1 MGHRA, CDR2 YSYEKL.

The CDR3 protein is CASSLAALAGGPQYF. As DNA, the CDR3 is TGCGCCAGCAGCTTGGCCGCACTAGCGGGGGGCCCCCAGTACTTC. The chain combines TRBV5-1 with TRBJ2-5; TRBD2 matches 12 bases. The V and J ends lost 0 bases and 9 bases, in that order; junction bases with no gene match: 6. Looked up from germline, CDR1 is SGHRS and CDR2 is YFSETQ. The CDR3 has 15 residues.

The sample holds a few counts of this clone. The rearrangement links TRBV15 to TRBJ2-6; D is possibly TRBD2 (5 bases). CDR3 length: 14 residues. V lost 5 bases to trimming and J lost 3 bases, with 8 bases between them. Germline loops: CDR1 LNHNV, CDR2 YYDKDF (reference sequence). The CDR3 reads CATSSGYGANVLTF. In DNA, the CDR3 is TGTGCCACCAGCTCGGGGTATGGGGCCAACGTCCTGACTTTC.

DNA of the CDR3: TGTGCCAGCAGCCAAGATGACAGGTCAGCTGAAGCTTTCTTT. This translates into CASSQDDRSAEAFF. This chain uses TRBV3-1 (or the pseudogene TRBV3-2) with TRBJ1-1, with D possibly TRBD1 on 6 matching bases. V gave up 0 bases and J gave up 6 bases, with 11 bases separating them. CDR3 size: 14 residues. CDR1 and CDR2 from the germline V gene are LGHDT and YNNKEL (reference sequence).

The chain links TRBV5-8 to TRBJ2-3, with 8 bases lining up with TRBD1. CDR1 is SGHTS, CDR2 YDEGEE, per germline. Germline trimming cut 6 bases from V and 2 bases from J; bases unmatched to any gene: 11. There are 16 residues in the CDR3. In DNA form, the CDR3 reads TGTGCCAGCACCCCTGGACAGGGTGGTTTCACAGATACGCAGTATTTT. As protein: CASTPGQGGFTDTQYF. Full variable domain (remainder filled in from reference TRBV5-8 and TRBJ2-3): EAGVTQSPTHLIKTRGQQATLRCSPISGHTSVYWYQQALGLGLQFLLWYDEGEERNRGNFPPRFSGRQFPNYSSELNVNALELEDSALYLCASTPGQGGFTDTQYFGPGTRLTVL.

The genes are TRBV5-1 and TRBJ1-2; D perhaps matches TRBD1 (5 bases). This CDR3 has 14 amino acids. V was shortened by 0 bases and J by 7 bases, with 13 bases between the two germline ends. Germline V gene lookup returns CDR1 SGHRS and CDR2 YFSETQ. CDR3 amino acids: CASSLGGAGSGYTF. Written as DNA, the CDR3 is TGCGCCAGCAGCTTGGGGGGCGCAGGTTCTGGCTACACCTTC. The whole variable domain, filled in from reference TRBV5-1 and TRBJ1-2, reads KAGVTQTPRYLIKTRGQQVTLSCSPISGHRSVSWYQQTPGQGLQFLFEYFSETQRNKGNFPGRFSGRQFSNSRSEMNVSTLELGDSALYLCASSLGGAGSGYTFGSGTRLTVV.

V gene TRBV18 combines with J gene TRBJ1-1; D is unclear. V dropped 3 bases and J dropped 7 bases, with 12 bases sitting between them. The germline V gene encodes CDR1 KGHSH and CDR2 LQKENI. This CDR3 has 13 residues. This chain's CDR3 is CASSPVRYSEAFF. The CDR3 DNA reads as TGTGCCAGCTCACCCGTTCGATATAGTGAAGCTTTCTTT.

The rearrangement joins TRBV6-5 to TRBJ2-1; possibly TRBD2 for D (6 bases). V lost 8 bases and J 7 bases, leaving 18 bases between the germline ends. The CDR3 extends over 14 amino acids. From germline, CDR1 is MNHEY and CDR2 SVGAGI. The CDR3 here is CASGRGNRVNEQFF. In DNA, the CDR3 is TGTGCCAGCGGGCGGGGCAATCGGGTTAATGAGCAGTTCTTC.

This chain links TRBV6-5 with TRBJ1-1; no clear D. This CDR3 spans 12 amino acids. The V gene lost 8 bases and the J gene lost 5 bases, with 12 bases spanning the gap. CDR1 and CDR2 (germline): MNHEY, SVGAGI. DNA for the CDR3: TGTGCCAGCCTCACGAGGAGTACTGAAGCTTTCTTT. This codes for CASLTRSTEAFF.

The rearrangement joins TRBV21-1 to TRBJ1-2; TRBD1, the D gene given by the table, was not confirmed from the DNA. TRBV21-1 is a listed pseudogene. The length of the CDR3 is 13 residues. CDR3 amino acids: CARGTGENYGYTF. CDR3 nucleotide sequence: TGTGCCCGTGGGACAGGGGAAAACTATGGCTACACCTTC.

The J gene is TRBJ2-2, the V gene TRBV7-3; 7 nucleotides align to TRBD1. This CDR3 spans 15 amino acids. V was clipped by 1 base and J by 5 bases; unmatched bases: 4. Per the germline V gene, CDR1 is SGHTA and CDR2 is FQGTGA. The CDR3 spells CASSLMGDRTGELFF. For the CDR3, the DNA is TGTGCCAGCAGCTTAATGGGGGACAGAACCGGGGAGCTGTTTTTT.

This chain links TRBV9 with TRBJ2-5; 8 bases line up with TRBD1. The germline gives CDR1 SGDLS, CDR2 YYNGEE. The CDR3 has 14 amino acids. Losses at the gene ends were 3 bases for V and 5 bases for J; bases not matched to a gene: 6. The DNA for the CDR3 is TGTGCCAGCAGCGATGGACAGGGCTGGGAGACCCAGTACTTC. Translation: CASSDGQGWETQYF. The full variable domain, completed using reference TRBV9 and TRBJ2-5, is DSGVTQTPKHLITATGQRVTLRCSPRSGDLSVYWYQQSLDQGLQFLIQYYNGEERAKGNILERFSAQQFPDLHSELNLSSLELGDSALYFCASSDGQGWETQYFGPGTRLLVL.

CDR3 bases: TGTGCCAGCAGTAAAGGGGCAAGCAATCAGCCCCAGCATTTT. Protein sequence: CASSKGASNQPQHF. The chain is built from TRBV25-1 and TRBJ1-5, with D maybe TRBD1 (5 bases). The V gene lost 5 bases and the J gene lost 1 base, with 9 bases spanning the gap. Germline assignment: CDR1 MGHDK and CDR2 SYGVNS. This CDR3 region has 14 residues.

The chain recombines TRBV12-3 or TRBV12-4 with TRBJ1-6, with TRBD1 matching 9 bases. The CDR3 is made up of 11 amino acids. Trimming at V came to 5 bases and at J to 16 bases, leaving 3 bases not matched to a gene. The CDR3 sequence: CASSLGTGLHF. The DNA for the CDR3 is TGTGCCAGCAGTCTAGGGACAGGGCTCCACTTT.

This clone was seen once. The chain joins TRBV5-1 to TRBJ2-5, with 10 bases lining up with TRBD1. V lost 6 bases to trimming and J lost 2 bases; unmatched junction nucleotides: 4. Per the germline V gene, CDR1 is SGHRS and CDR2 is YFSETQ. The CDR3 consists of 14 residues. The CDR3 is CASNDRGRQETQYF. CDR3 in DNA: TGCGCCAGCAACGACAGGGGGCGGCAAGAGACCCAGTACTTC.

The V and J genes are TRBV11-3 and TRBJ2-5; TRBD1 matches 9 bases. With V trimmed by 0 bases and J by 1 base, 6 bases remained unmatched. The CDR3 totals 17 residues. CDR1 is SGHNT, CDR2 YENEEA, per germline. CDR3 residues: CASSLDGPGQGQETQYF. The DNA of the CDR3 is TGTGCCAGCAGCTTAGATGGACCGGGACAGGGCCAAGAGACCCAGTACTTC.

J is TRBJ2-7 and V is TRBV5-5; D unresolved. Trimming pared 2 bases from V and 0 bases from J, leaving 15 bases between. The germline CDR1 and CDR2 sequences are SGHKS and YYEKEE (reference sequence). The CDR3 has 16 amino acids. As DNA, the CDR3 is TGTGCCAGCAGCTTCACCTTTACATCTTCCTCCTACGAGCAGTACTTC. This gives the protein CASSFTFTSSSYEQYF.

The CDR3 is CATSRDRFVRDYSYEQYF. CDR3 sequence (DNA): TGTGCCACCAGCAGAGATAGGTTTGTGAGGGACTACTCCTACGAGCAGTACTTC. The rearrangement joins TRBV15 to TRBJ2-7, with 7 bases lining up with TRBD2. V lost 0 bases to trimming and J lost 0 bases; unmatched junction nucleotides: 11. Germline V gene lookup returns CDR1 LNHNV and CDR2 YYDKDF (reference sequence). There are 18 residues in the CDR3.

The rearrangement uses TRBV29-1 and TRBJ1-3; weak D call: TRBD1 (5 bases). From germline, CDR1 is SQVTM and CDR2 ANQGSEA. This CDR3 contains 13 residues. The germline V and J ends were trimmed by 6 bases and 3 bases, with 12 bases remaining between them. The CDR3 DNA reads as TGCAGCGTCCGGCTGGGGGGTGGAAACACCATATATTTT. It translates to CSVRLGGGNTIYF. Combining the CDR3 with reference TRBV29-1 and TRBJ1-3 gives the whole variable domain SAVISQKPSRDICQRGTSLTIQCQVDSQVTMMFWYRQQPGQSLTLIATANQGSEATYESGFVIDKFPISRPNLTFSTLTVSNMSPEDSSIYLCSVRLGGGNTIYFGEGSWLTVV.

The chain couples TRBV4-1 to TRBJ2-2, with 7 bases fitting TRBD1. This CDR3 comprises 15 residues. The V gene's germline CDR1 is MGHRA and CDR2 YSYEKL. V shed 1 base, J shed 3 bases, and the junction held 2 bases outside the gene matches. CDR3 in DNA: TGCGCCAGCAGCCAAGGGACAGGTTACACCGGGGAGCTGTTTTTT. It specifies CASSQGTGYTGELFF.

J is TRBJ2-7 and V is TRBV5-1; D is possibly TRBD2 (5 bases). With 0 bases removed from V and 6 bases from J, the gap between germline ends came to 7 bases. The CDR3 consists of 12 residues. Looked up from germline, CDR1 is SGHRS and CDR2 is YFSETQ. The CDR3 sequence: CASSLGLREQYF. CDR3 DNA sequence: TGCGCCAGCAGCTTGGGACTACGCGAGCAGTACTTC.

The chain employs TRBV30 and TRBJ2-5; TRBD2 matches at 13 bases. This CDR3 comprises 16 residues. From germline, CDR1 is GTSNPN and CDR2 SVGIG (reference sequence). V was clipped by 3 bases and J by 0 bases; unmatched bases: 4. This chain's CDR3 is CAWSPGTSGNQETQYF. DNA for the CDR3: TGTGCCTGGAGCCCGGGGACTAGCGGGAACCAAGAGACCCAGTACTTC.